This is a list of T cell receptor beta chains from one sample in a study of spatial heterogeneity in lung cancer. TCRdb passed the 5' RACE reads through MiXCR, listing each CDR3 protein once. The sample carries about 35,000 distinct CDR3 sequences, approximately 3.1% recorded once. The sample was normal lung tissue next to the tumor, taken at surgery. These receptors came from a male donor with early-stage non-small cell lung cancer. Both conserved end residues are part of each CDR3. A D gene is named only where the DNA matches it firmly. Only part of the rows carry a size: once, few, many, or a class if the clone is expanded.

d_call: TRBD2; cdr3_length: 15; j_call: TRBJ2-1; v_call: TRBV29-1; clone_size: many; cdr3_nt: TGCAGCGTTGGCCTAGCGGGAGGGTCTCGGGGTGAGCAGTTCTTC; cdr3_aa: CSVGLAGGSRGEQFF
d_call: .; cdr3_length: 15; j_call: TRBJ1-3; v_call: TRBV4-2; clone_size: few; cdr3_nt: TGTGCCAGCAGCCGCGAAGTATACTCTGGAAACACCATATATTTT; cdr3_aa: CASSREVYSGNTIYF
d_call: .; cdr3_length: 12; j_call: TRBJ2-5; v_call: TRBV14; clone_size: many; cdr3_nt: TGTGCCAGCCGGGACGACCTAGAGACCCAGTACTTC; cdr3_aa: CASRDDLETQYF
d_call: .; cdr3_length: 13; j_call: TRBJ1-6; v_call: TRBV7-2; clone_size: many; cdr3_nt: TGTGCCAGCAGCTTAGCGGGAGAGTCACCCCTCCACTTT; cdr3_aa: CASSLAGESPLHF
d_call: TRBD2; cdr3_length: 13; j_call: TRBJ2-5; v_call: TRBV7-2; clone_size: many; cdr3_nt: TGTGCCAGCAGCTTTAGCGGGAAAGAGACCCAGTACTTC; cdr3_aa: CASSFSGKETQYF
d_call: .; cdr3_length: 14; j_call: TRBJ1-3; v_call: TRBV11-2; clone_size: many; cdr3_nt: TGTGCCAGCAGCTTAGTCGTCTCTGGAAACACCATATATTTT; cdr3_aa: CASSLVVSGNTIYF
d_call: .; cdr3_length: 14; j_call: TRBJ2-1; v_call: TRBV6-2/TRBV6-3; clone_size: .; cdr3_nt: TGTGCCAGCAACCCAACAGCTTCCTACAATGAGCAGTTCTTC; cdr3_aa: CASNPTASYNEQFF
d_call: .; cdr3_length: 18; j_call: TRBJ1-5; v_call: TRBV21-1; clone_size: .; cdr3_nt: TGTGCCAGCAGCAAAGCGTTTTGGAGACTGTATAGCAATCAGCCCCAGCATTTT; cdr3_aa: CASSKAFWRLYSNQPQHF
d_call: .; cdr3_length: 15; j_call: TRBJ2-1; v_call: TRBV11-1; clone_size: many; cdr3_nt: TGTGCCAGCAGCTTAGTTCCGCGAACTACCAATGAGCAGTTCTTC; cdr3_aa: CASSLVPRTTNEQFF
d_call: .; cdr3_length: 12; j_call: TRBJ1-1; v_call: TRBV14; clone_size: many; cdr3_nt: TGTGCCAGCAGTCACATGAACACTGAAGCTTTCTTT; cdr3_aa: CASSHMNTEAFF
d_call: TRBD1; cdr3_length: 17; j_call: TRBJ1-5; v_call: TRBV16; clone_size: .; cdr3_nt: TGTGCCAGCAGCCCCCGGGACAGGGTGGATAGCAATCAGCCCCAGCATTTT; cdr3_aa: CASSPRDRVDSNQPQHF
d_call: .; cdr3_length: 14; j_call: TRBJ2-7; v_call: TRBV12-3/TRBV12-4; clone_size: few; cdr3_nt: TGTGCCAGCAGTTTTAAAGGTTATTCCTACGAGCAGTACTTC; cdr3_aa: CASSFKGYSYEQYF
d_call: .; cdr3_length: 13; j_call: TRBJ2-7; v_call: TRBV6-5; clone_size: many; cdr3_nt: TGTGCCAGCAGTTACTCAAGGGGGTACGAGCAGTACTTC; cdr3_aa: CASSYSRGYEQYF
d_call: .; cdr3_length: 17; j_call: TRBJ2-6; v_call: TRBV28; clone_size: few; cdr3_nt: TGTGCCAGCAGTGTCCAGGGGTTGGGCTCTGGGGCCAACGTCCTGACTTTC; cdr3_aa: CASSVQGLGSGANVLTF
d_call: .; cdr3_length: 13; j_call: TRBJ1-1; v_call: TRBV11-1; clone_size: many; cdr3_nt: TGTGCCAGCAGCCGTACCGGGGGCGCTGAAGCTTTCTTT; cdr3_aa: CASSRTGGAEAFF
d_call: TRBD2; cdr3_length: 14; j_call: TRBJ2-7; v_call: TRBV20-1; clone_size: many; cdr3_nt: TGCAGTGCTAGAGTACCGGGACTAAGCGGCGAGCAGTACTTC; cdr3_aa: CSARVPGLSGEQYF
d_call: .; cdr3_length: 15; j_call: TRBJ2-1; v_call: TRBV27; clone_size: many; cdr3_nt: TGTGCCAGCAGGGGTAGGCGTGCTTCTGGGGATGAGCAGTTCTTC; cdr3_aa: CASRGRRASGDEQFF
d_call: TRBD1; cdr3_length: 15; j_call: TRBJ2-7; v_call: TRBV4-1; clone_size: many; cdr3_nt: TGCGCCAGCAGCCAAGACGGGACAGGGGGCTATGAGCAGTACTTC; cdr3_aa: CASSQDGTGGYEQYF
d_call: .; cdr3_length: 15; j_call: TRBJ2-3; v_call: TRBV12-3/TRBV12-4; clone_size: many; cdr3_nt: TGTGCCAGCAGTTTACCCCAGGAGGGCACAGATACGCAGTATTTT; cdr3_aa: CASSLPQEGTDTQYF
d_call: .; cdr3_length: 14; j_call: TRBJ2-3; v_call: TRBV3-1; clone_size: many; cdr3_nt: TGTGCCAGCAGCCAAGTGTCTTTTACAGATACGCAGTATTTT; cdr3_aa: CASSQVSFTDTQYF
d_call: .; cdr3_length: 11; j_call: TRBJ2-1; v_call: TRBV6-1; clone_size: many; cdr3_nt: TGTGCCACTTGGGGTGCCAGCGAGCAGTTCTTC; cdr3_aa: CATWGASEQFF
d_call: .; cdr3_length: 16; j_call: TRBJ2-7; v_call: TRBV7-9; clone_size: many; cdr3_nt: TGTGCCAGCAGCTTAGGGGGGCCTAAAGATATATACGAGCAGTACTTC; cdr3_aa: CASSLGGPKDIYEQYF
d_call: TRBD2; cdr3_length: 13; j_call: TRBJ2-3; v_call: TRBV20-1; clone_size: few; cdr3_nt: TGCAGTGCTGGGGGACTAGCACAGGATACGCAGTATTTT; cdr3_aa: CSAGGLAQDTQYF
d_call: TRBD2; cdr3_length: 15; j_call: TRBJ2-1; v_call: TRBV7-2; clone_size: few; cdr3_nt: TGTGCCAGCAGGTTACTAGCGGGAGTCTACAATGAGCAGTTCTTC; cdr3_aa: CASRLLAGVYNEQFF
d_call: .; cdr3_length: 13; j_call: TRBJ2-3; v_call: TRBV12-3/TRBV12-4; clone_size: many; cdr3_nt: TGTGCCAGCCGGGAGATGGGCACAGATACGCAGTATTTT; cdr3_aa: CASREMGTDTQYF
d_call: .; cdr3_length: 13; j_call: TRBJ2-3; v_call: TRBV20-1; clone_size: .; cdr3_nt: TGCAGTGCTAGAGTTCGCAACACAGATACGCAGTATTTT; cdr3_aa: CSARVRNTDTQYF
d_call: .; cdr3_length: 12; j_call: TRBJ1-1; v_call: TRBV15; clone_size: .; cdr3_nt: TGTGCCAGGCCCCACAGGTGGCGTGAAGCTTTCTTT; cdr3_aa: CARPHRWREAFF
d_call: .; cdr3_length: 13; j_call: TRBJ1-2; v_call: TRBV28; clone_size: many; cdr3_nt: TGTGCCAGCAGCGCCGGGAGCTCTAATGGCTACACCTTC; cdr3_aa: CASSAGSSNGYTF
d_call: .; cdr3_length: 14; j_call: TRBJ2-3; v_call: TRBV15; clone_size: many; cdr3_nt: TGTGCCACCAGCAGAGAACAGCGCACAGATACGCAGTATTTT; cdr3_aa: CATSREQRTDTQYF
d_call: .; cdr3_length: 15; j_call: TRBJ1-1; v_call: TRBV3-1; clone_size: few; cdr3_nt: TGTGCCAGCACCGAACGGGGCCGGACTAACACTGAAGCTTTCTTT; cdr3_aa: CASTERGRTNTEAFF
d_call: TRBD2; cdr3_length: 15; j_call: TRBJ2-2; v_call: TRBV20-1; clone_size: many; cdr3_nt: TGCAGTGCTCCCCTAGCGGGTGGTTGGTCCGGGGAGCTGTTTTTT; cdr3_aa: CSAPLAGGWSGELFF
d_call: .; cdr3_length: 13; j_call: TRBJ1-1; v_call: TRBV6-2/TRBV6-3; clone_size: many; cdr3_nt: TGTGCCAGCAGACGGGCGTCCAGCACTGAAGCTTTCTTT; cdr3_aa: CASRRASSTEAFF
d_call: .; cdr3_length: 11; j_call: TRBJ2-7; v_call: TRBV28; clone_size: many; cdr3_nt: TGTGCCTCGGGACTGACCTACGAGCAGTACTTC; cdr3_aa: CASGLTYEQYF
d_call: .; cdr3_length: 15; j_call: TRBJ1-1; v_call: TRBV7-2; clone_size: many; cdr3_nt: TGTGCCAGCAGCTTAGAACGAGGGGGGCACGCTGAAGCTTTCTTT; cdr3_aa: CASSLERGGHAEAFF
d_call: .; cdr3_length: 15; j_call: TRBJ2-7; v_call: TRBV4-1; clone_size: many; cdr3_nt: TGCGCCAGCAGCCAAGGTCGAAAAAGCACCTACGAGCAGTACTTC; cdr3_aa: CASSQGRKSTYEQYF
d_call: TRBD1; cdr3_length: 17; j_call: TRBJ1-5; v_call: TRBV27; clone_size: many; cdr3_nt: TGTGCCAGCAGTTCCGGACAGGGGGGGTATAGCAATCAGCCCCAGCATTTT; cdr3_aa: CASSSGQGGYSNQPQHF
d_call: .; cdr3_length: 18; j_call: TRBJ2-6; v_call: TRBV5-1; clone_size: many; cdr3_nt: TGCGCCAGCAGCTTAGGGGGAAGTGAGGGATCTGGGGCCAACGTCCTGACTTTC; cdr3_aa: CASSLGGSEGSGANVLTF
d_call: TRBD1; cdr3_length: 15; j_call: TRBJ2-1; v_call: TRBV12-3/TRBV12-4; clone_size: many; cdr3_nt: TGTGCCAGCAGCACTCGACAGGGGGCCTACAATGAGCAGTTCTTC; cdr3_aa: CASSTRQGAYNEQFF
d_call: .; cdr3_length: 13; j_call: TRBJ1-2; v_call: TRBV7-3; clone_size: many; cdr3_nt: TGTGCCAGCAGCTTAGGGCCTAACTATGGCTACACCTTC; cdr3_aa: CASSLGPNYGYTF
d_call: .; cdr3_length: 12; j_call: TRBJ1-1; v_call: TRBV29-1; clone_size: many; cdr3_nt: TGCAGCGTAGGGGAGGGGGACACTGAAGCTTTCTTT; cdr3_aa: CSVGEGDTEAFF
d_call: TRBD1; cdr3_length: 16; j_call: TRBJ1-6; v_call: TRBV6-2/TRBV6-3; clone_size: many; cdr3_nt: TGTGCCAGCAGTTACTCGACAGGGGCGAGAGGTTCACCCCTCCACTTT; cdr3_aa: CASSYSTGARGSPLHF
d_call: .; cdr3_length: 16; j_call: TRBJ2-2; v_call: TRBV7-2; clone_size: many; cdr3_nt: TGTGCCAGCAGCCAAATGGGGGTACGGAACACCGGGGAGCTGTTTTTT; cdr3_aa: CASSQMGVRNTGELFF
d_call: .; cdr3_length: 15; j_call: TRBJ1-1; v_call: TRBV7-9; clone_size: many; cdr3_nt: TGTGCCAGCAGCTTAGAGAGGCAGCAGAACACTGAAGCTTTCTTT; cdr3_aa: CASSLERQQNTEAFF
d_call: .; cdr3_length: 15; j_call: TRBJ2-6; v_call: TRBV7-2; clone_size: many; cdr3_nt: TGTGCCAGCAGCGACATTTTCTCTGGGGCCAACGTCCTGACTTTC; cdr3_aa: CASSDIFSGANVLTF
d_call: .; cdr3_length: 15; j_call: TRBJ1-1; v_call: TRBV20-1; clone_size: few; cdr3_nt: TGCAGTGCCCCACCCCCGGACAGCTTGAACACTGAAGCTTTCTTT; cdr3_aa: CSAPPPDSLNTEAFF
d_call: .; cdr3_length: 16; j_call: TRBJ2-3; v_call: TRBV24-1; clone_size: many; cdr3_nt: TGTGCCACCAGTGACCCGAGGGGAACTAGCACAGATACGCAGTATTTT; cdr3_aa: CATSDPRGTSTDTQYF
d_call: .; cdr3_length: 12; j_call: TRBJ1-4; v_call: TRBV2; clone_size: many; cdr3_nt: TGTGCCACCAGGACGGAGAATGAAAAACTGTTTTTT; cdr3_aa: CATRTENEKLFF
d_call: .; cdr3_length: 15; j_call: TRBJ1-2; v_call: TRBV6-5; clone_size: few; cdr3_nt: TGTGCCAGCAGTTACAGTTGGGACACAACATATGGCTACACCTTC; cdr3_aa: CASSYSWDTTYGYTF
d_call: .; cdr3_length: 15; j_call: TRBJ2-3; v_call: TRBV5-1; clone_size: medium-sized; cdr3_nt: TGCGCCAGCAGCCAACGCCCAGACAGGACAGATACGCAGTATTTT; cdr3_aa: CASSQRPDRTDTQYF
d_call: TRBD2; cdr3_length: 18; j_call: TRBJ2-5; v_call: TRBV6-2/TRBV6-3; clone_size: few; cdr3_nt: TGTGCCAGCAGGACCTTCCCGGCGGGGAGGGGTGATAGTGAGACCCAGTACTTC; cdr3_aa: CASRTFPAGRGDSETQYF
d_call: .; cdr3_length: 15; j_call: TRBJ2-3; v_call: TRBV5-1; clone_size: many; cdr3_nt: TGCGCCAGCAGCTTGGGACTAGGCATGGCAGATACGCAGTATTTT; cdr3_aa: CASSLGLGMADTQYF
d_call: .; cdr3_length: 12; j_call: TRBJ2-3; v_call: TRBV29-1; clone_size: many; cdr3_nt: TGCAGCGTTGAACTTAGCACAGATACGCAGTATTTT; cdr3_aa: CSVELSTDTQYF
d_call: .; cdr3_length: 12; j_call: TRBJ1-4; v_call: TRBV14; clone_size: .; cdr3_nt: TGTGCCAGCAGCCATGGAGAGTCGGTCCCGTTTTTT; cdr3_aa: CASSHGESVPFF
d_call: .; cdr3_length: 13; j_call: TRBJ2-5; v_call: TRBV9; clone_size: many; cdr3_nt: TGTGCCAGCAGCGTTGGTGGGGAAGAGACCCAGTACTTC; cdr3_aa: CASSVGGEETQYF
d_call: .; cdr3_length: 12; j_call: TRBJ1-1; v_call: TRBV7-9; clone_size: many; cdr3_nt: TGTGCCAGCAGCTCTTCGAGTACTGAAGCTTTCTTT; cdr3_aa: CASSSSSTEAFF